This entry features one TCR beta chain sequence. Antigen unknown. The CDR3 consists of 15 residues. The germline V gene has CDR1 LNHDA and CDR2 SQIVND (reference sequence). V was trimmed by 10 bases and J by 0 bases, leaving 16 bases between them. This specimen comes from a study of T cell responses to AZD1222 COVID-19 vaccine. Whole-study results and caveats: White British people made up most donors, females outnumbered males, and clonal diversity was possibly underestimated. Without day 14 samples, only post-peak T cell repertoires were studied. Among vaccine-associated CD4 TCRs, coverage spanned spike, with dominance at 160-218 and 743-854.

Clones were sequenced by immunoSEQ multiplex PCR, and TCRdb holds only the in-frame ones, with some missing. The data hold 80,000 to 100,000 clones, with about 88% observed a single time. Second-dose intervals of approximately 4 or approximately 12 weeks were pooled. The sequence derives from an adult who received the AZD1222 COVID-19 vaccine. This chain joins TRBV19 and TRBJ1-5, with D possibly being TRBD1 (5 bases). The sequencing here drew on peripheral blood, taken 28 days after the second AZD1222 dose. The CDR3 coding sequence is TGTGCCACGATGGACAATGCTAATAGCAATCAGCCCCAGCATTTT. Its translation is CATMDNANSNQPQHF.